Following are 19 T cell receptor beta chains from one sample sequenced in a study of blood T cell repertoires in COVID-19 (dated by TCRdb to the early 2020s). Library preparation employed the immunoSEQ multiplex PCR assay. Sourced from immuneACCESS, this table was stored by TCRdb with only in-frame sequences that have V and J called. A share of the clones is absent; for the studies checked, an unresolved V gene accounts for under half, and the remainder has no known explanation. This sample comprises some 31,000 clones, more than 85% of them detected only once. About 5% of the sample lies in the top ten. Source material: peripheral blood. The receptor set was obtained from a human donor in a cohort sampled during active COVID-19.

The CDR3 loop reads CASRTGAYEQYF. DNA of the CDR3: TGTGCCAGCAGGACAGGGGCCTACGAGCAGTACTTC. The rearrangement joins TRBV6-5 to TRBJ2-7; 8 bases match TRBD1. Germline V gives CDR1 MNHEY, CDR2 SVGAGI. This CDR3 is 12 amino acids long. V shed 6 bases, J shed 2 bases, and the junction held 0 bases outside the gene matches.

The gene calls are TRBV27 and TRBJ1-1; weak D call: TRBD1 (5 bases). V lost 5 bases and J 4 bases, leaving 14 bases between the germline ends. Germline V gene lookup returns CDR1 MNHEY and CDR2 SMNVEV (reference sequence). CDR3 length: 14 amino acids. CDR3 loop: CASSPQGGSTEAFF. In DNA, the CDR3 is TGTGCCAGCAGTCCCCAGGGAGGGAGCACTGAAGCTTTCTTT.

CDR3 bases: TGTGCCAGCAGTTACGGGGGCCCCTACACCTTC. It yields the protein CASSYGGPYTF. The chain joins TRBV6-5 to TRBJ1-2; D possibly corresponds to TRBD1 (6 bases). This CDR3 region has 11 residues. Per germline, CDR1 MNHEY and CDR2 SVGAGI. Trimming removed 2 bases from V and 10 bases from J, with 8 bases in between.

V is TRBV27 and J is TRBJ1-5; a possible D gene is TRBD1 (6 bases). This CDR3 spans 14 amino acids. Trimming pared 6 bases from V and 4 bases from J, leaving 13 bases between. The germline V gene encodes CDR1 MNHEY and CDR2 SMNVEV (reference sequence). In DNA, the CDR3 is TGTGCCAGCAGGTGGCAGGGGCCAAATCAGCCCCAGCATTTT. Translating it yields CASRWQGPNQPQHF.

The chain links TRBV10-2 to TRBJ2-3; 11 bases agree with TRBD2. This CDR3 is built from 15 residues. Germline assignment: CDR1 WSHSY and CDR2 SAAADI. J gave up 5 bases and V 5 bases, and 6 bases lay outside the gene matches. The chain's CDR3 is CASSNSGGGGDTQYF. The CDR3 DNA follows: TGCGCCAGCAGTAATAGCGGGGGGGGAGGAGATACGCAGTATTTT.

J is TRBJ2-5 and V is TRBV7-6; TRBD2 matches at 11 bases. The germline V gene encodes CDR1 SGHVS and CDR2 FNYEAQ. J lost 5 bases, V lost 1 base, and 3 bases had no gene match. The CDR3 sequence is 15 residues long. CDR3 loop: CASSLDASGRETQYF. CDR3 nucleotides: TGTGCCAGCAGCTTAGATGCTAGCGGGAGGGAGACCCAGTACTTC.

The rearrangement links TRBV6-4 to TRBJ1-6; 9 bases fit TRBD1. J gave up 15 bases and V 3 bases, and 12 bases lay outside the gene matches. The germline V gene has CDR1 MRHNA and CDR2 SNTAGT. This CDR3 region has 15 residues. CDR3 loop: CASSEGTGNVEVLHF. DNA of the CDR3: TGTGCCAGCAGTGAGGGGACAGGGAATGTTGAAGTCCTCCACTTT.

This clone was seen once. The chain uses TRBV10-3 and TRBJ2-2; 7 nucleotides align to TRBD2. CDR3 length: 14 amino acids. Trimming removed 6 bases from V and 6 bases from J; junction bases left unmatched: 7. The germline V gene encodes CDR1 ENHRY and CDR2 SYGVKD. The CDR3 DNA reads TGTGCCATCAGGGGGGAGGGGAGAGCCGGGGAGCTGTTTTTT. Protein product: CAIRGEGRAGELFF.

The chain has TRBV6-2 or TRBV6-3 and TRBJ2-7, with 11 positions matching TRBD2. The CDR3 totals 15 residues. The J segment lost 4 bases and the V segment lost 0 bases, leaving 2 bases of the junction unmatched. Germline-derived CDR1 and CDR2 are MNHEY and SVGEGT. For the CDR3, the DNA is TGTGCCAGCAGTTACTCAGGGACTAGCGGATACGAGCAGTACTTC. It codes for CASSYSGTSGYEQYF.

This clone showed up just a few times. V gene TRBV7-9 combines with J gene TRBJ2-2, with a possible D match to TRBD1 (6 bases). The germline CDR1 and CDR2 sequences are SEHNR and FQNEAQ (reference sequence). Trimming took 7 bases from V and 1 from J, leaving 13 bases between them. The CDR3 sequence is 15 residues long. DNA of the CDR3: TGTGCCAGCACCGAACCGACAGGGAACACCGGGGAGCTGTTTTTT. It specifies CASTEPTGNTGELFF.

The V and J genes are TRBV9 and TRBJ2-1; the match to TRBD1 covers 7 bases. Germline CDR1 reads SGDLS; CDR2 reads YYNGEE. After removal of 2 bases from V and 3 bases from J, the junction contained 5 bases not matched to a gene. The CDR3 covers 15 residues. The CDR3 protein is CASSVLTGIYNEQFF. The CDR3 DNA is TGTGCCAGCAGCGTCCTGACAGGGATCTACAATGAGCAGTTCTTC.

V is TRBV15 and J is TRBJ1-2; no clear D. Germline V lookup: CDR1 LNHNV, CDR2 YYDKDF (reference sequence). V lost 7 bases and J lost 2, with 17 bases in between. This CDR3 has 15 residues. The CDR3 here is CATTREFTANYGYTF. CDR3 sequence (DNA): TGTGCCACCACCCGAGAATTTACCGCGAACTATGGCTACACCTTC.

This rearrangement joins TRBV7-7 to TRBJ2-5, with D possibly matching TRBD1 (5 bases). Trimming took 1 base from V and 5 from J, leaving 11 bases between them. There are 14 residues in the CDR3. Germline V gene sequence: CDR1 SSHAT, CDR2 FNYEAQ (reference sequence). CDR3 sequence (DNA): TGTGCCAGCAGCTTAGATTGGGGCTTGGAGACCCAGTACTTC. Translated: CASSLDWGLETQYF. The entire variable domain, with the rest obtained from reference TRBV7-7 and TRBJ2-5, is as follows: GAGVSQSPRYKVTKRGQDVTLRCDPISSHATLYWYQQALGQGPEFLTYFNYEAQPDKSGLPSDRFSAERPEGSISTLTIQRTEQRDSAMYRCASSLDWGLETQYFGPGTRLLVL.

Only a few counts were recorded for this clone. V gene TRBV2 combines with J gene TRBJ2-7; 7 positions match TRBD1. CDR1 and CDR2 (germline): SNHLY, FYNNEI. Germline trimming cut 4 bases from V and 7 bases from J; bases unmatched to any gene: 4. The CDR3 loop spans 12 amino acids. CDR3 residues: CASSGTGLEQYF. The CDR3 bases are TGTGCCAGCAGTGGGACAGGACTTGAGCAGTACTTC.

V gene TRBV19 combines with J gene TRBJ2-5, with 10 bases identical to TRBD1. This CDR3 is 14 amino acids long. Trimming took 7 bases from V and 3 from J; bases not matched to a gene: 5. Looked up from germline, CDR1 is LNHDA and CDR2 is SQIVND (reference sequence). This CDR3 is CASTSTGGKETQYF. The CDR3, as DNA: TGTGCCAGTACCTCGACAGGGGGCAAAGAGACCCAGTACTTC. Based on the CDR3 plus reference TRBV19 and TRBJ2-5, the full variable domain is DGGITQSPKYLFRKEGQNVTLSCEQNLNHDAMYWYRQDPGQGLRLIYYSQIVNDFQKGDIAEGYSVSREKKESFPLTVTSAQKNPTAFYLCASTSTGGKETQYFGPGTRLLVL.

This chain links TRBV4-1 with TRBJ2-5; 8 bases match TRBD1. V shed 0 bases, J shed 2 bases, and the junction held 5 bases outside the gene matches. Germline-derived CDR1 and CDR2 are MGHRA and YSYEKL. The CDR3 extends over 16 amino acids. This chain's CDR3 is CASSQDLTGGQETQYF. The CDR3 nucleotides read TGCGCCAGCAGCCAAGATCTAACAGGGGGGCAAGAGACCCAGTACTTC.

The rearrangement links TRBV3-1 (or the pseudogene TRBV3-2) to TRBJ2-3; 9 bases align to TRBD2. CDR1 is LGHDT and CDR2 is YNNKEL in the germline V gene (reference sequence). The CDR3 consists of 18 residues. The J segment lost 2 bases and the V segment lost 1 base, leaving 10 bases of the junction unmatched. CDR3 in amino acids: CASSQVVGLAGLTDTQYF. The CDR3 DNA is TGTGCCAGCAGCCAAGTTGTGGGTCTAGCGGGGCTCACAGATACGCAGTATTTT.

The CDR3 loop is CASSLPGQGLPGLTGELFF. The CDR3 DNA follows: TGTGCCAGCAGCTTACCGGGACAGGGGTTACCGGGACTAACCGGGGAGCTGTTTTTT. The rearrangement links TRBV5-6 to TRBJ2-2, with 10 nucleotides matching TRBD1. J gave up 5 bases and V 2 bases, and 15 bases lay outside the gene matches. This CDR3 spans 19 amino acids. Germline CDR1 is SGHDT and CDR2 is YYEEEE.

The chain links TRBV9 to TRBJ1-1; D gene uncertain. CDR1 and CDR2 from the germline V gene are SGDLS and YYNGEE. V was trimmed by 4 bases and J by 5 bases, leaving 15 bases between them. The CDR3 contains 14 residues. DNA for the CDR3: TGTGCCAGCAGCCAACCAAGCTTGAGGACTGAAGCTTTCTTT. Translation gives CASSQPSLRTEAFF.